Listed below are T cell receptor beta chains from one sample, sequenced in a study of blood T cell repertoires in COVID-19. The repertoire was sequenced with immunoSEQ multiplex PCR; TCRdb's copy has only in-frame clones and lacks some. The sample holds roughly 280,000 clones, approximately 92% seen once. Sequenced: PBMCs or T cells enriched from blood (not recorded which). All receptors come from a woman between 18 and 29 years old who had recovered from COVID-19. Each CDR3 is given with its conserved first and last residue. The D gene is left open where the match is weak. Clone size is given for some rows only: seen once, a few or many times, or a class if the clone is expanded.

>NA|TRBV4-2|TRBD2|TRBJ2-2
CASSQITSGGNTGELFF
TGTGCCAGCAGCCAAATCACTAGCGGGGGGAACACCGGGGAGCTGTTTTTT
>NA|TRBV2|TRBD2|TRBJ2-7
CASRGTSGGYEQYF
TGTGCCAGCAGGGGGACTAGCGGGGGCTACGAGCAGTACTTC
>NA|TRBV18|NA|TRBJ1-1
CASSPPPRGNTEAFF
TGTGCCAGCTCACCACCCCCGCGGGGGAACACTGAAGCTTTCTTT
>NA|TRBV30|TRBD1|TRBJ1-2
CAWSPGGMVYGYTF
TGTGCCTGGAGTCCAGGGGGGATGGTCTATGGCTACACCTTC
>NA|TRBV4-2|TRBD1|TRBJ1-1
CASRGGDRGQTEAFF
TGTGCCAGCAGGGGGGGCGACAGGGGGCAGACTGAAGCTTTCTTT
>NA|TRBV19|TRBD1|TRBJ2-6
CASKVPKTPRHGQGKTGANVLTF
TGTGCCAGTAAAGTGCCAAAAACCCCACGGCATGGACAGGGGAAGACTGGGGCCAACGTCCTGACTTTC
>once|TRBV15|NA|TRBJ1-5
CATAEPAPGNQPQHF
TGTGCCACCGCAGAACCAGCCCCGGGAAATCAGCCCCAGCATTTT
>NA|TRBV18|TRBD1|TRBJ1-2
CASSPPDRTGSVFYF
TGTGCCAGCTCACCGCCGGACAGGACCGGATCGGTATTCTACTTC
>NA|TRBV15|NA|TRBJ1-6
CATSRTVSYNSPLHF
TGTGCCACCAGCAGGACAGTCTCCTATAATTCACCCCTCCACTTT
>NA|TRBV7-2|TRBD1|TRBJ2-1
CASSPEGAPYNEQFF
TGTGCCAGCAGCCCCGAGGGGGCTCCCTACAATGAGCAGTTCTTC
>NA|TRBV2|TRBD1|TRBJ1-6
CASSPGGNSPLHF
TGTGCCAGCAGCCCAGGGGGGAATTCACCCCTCCACTTT
>NA|TRBV6-5|TRBD1|TRBJ1-2
CASSPGTGPIRGYTF
TGTGCCAGCAGTCCAGGGACAGGACCTATCAGAGGCTACACCTTC
>NA|TRBV10-3|NA|TRBJ1-2
CAISGQETYGYTF
TGTGCCATCAGTGGACAGGAAACCTATGGCTACACCTTC
>once|TRBV5-1|NA|TRBJ2-1
CASTFGGPGSYEQFF
TGCGCCAGCACCTTCGGGGGGCCGGGCTCCTATGAGCAGTTCTTC